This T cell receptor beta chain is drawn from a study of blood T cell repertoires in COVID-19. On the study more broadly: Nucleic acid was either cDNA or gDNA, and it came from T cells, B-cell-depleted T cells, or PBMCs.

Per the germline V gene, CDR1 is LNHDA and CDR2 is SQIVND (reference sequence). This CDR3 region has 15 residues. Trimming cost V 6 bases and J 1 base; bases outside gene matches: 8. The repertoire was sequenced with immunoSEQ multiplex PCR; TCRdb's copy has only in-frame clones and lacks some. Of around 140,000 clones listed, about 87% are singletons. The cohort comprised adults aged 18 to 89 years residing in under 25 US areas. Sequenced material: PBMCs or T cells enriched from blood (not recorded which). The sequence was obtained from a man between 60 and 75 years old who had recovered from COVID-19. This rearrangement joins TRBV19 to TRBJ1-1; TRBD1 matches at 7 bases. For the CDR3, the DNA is TGTGCCAGTAGGGGGTCCGGGACAGAGAACACTGAAGCTTTCTTT. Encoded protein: CASRGSGTENTEAFF.